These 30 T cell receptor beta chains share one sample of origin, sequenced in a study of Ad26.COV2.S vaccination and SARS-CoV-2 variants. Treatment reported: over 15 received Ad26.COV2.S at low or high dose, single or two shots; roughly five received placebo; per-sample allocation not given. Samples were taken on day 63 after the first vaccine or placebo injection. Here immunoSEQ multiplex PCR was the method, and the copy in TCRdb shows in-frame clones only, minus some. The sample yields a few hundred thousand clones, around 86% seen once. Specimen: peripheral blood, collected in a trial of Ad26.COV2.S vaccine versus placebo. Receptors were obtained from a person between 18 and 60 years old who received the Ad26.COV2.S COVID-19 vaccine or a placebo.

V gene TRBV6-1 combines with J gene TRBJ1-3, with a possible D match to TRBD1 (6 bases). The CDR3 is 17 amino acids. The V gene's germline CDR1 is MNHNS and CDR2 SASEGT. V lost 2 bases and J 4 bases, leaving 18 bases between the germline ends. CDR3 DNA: TGTGCCAGCAGTGAATTTAAAGGGGGGGAGATCGGAAACACCATATATTTT. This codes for CASSEFKGGEIGNTIYF.

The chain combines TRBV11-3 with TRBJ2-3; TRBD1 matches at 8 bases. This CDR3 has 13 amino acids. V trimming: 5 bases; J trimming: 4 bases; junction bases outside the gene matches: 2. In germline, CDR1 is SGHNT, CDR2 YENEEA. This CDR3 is CASSVQGADTQYF. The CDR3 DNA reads TGTGCCAGCAGCGTACAGGGGGCAGATACGCAGTATTTT.

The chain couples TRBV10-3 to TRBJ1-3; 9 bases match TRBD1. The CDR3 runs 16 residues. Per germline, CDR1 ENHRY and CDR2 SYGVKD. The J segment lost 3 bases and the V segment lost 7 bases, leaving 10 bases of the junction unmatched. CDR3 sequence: CAITAVQGAGGNTIYF. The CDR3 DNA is TGTGCCATCACCGCAGTACAGGGGGCAGGTGGAAACACCATATATTTT.

Here the CDR3 DNA reads TGTGCCAGCAGTCCACCTGGCCCAGTTGATAACTATGGCTACACCTTC. Translated, it gives CASSPPGPVDNYGYTF. V usage is TRBV7-9 and J usage is TRBJ1-2, with D uncertain. Trimming stripped 6 bases from V and 1 base from J, with 18 bases between. Germline V gene lookup returns CDR1 SEHNR and CDR2 FQNEAQ (reference sequence). The CDR3 is 16 residues long.

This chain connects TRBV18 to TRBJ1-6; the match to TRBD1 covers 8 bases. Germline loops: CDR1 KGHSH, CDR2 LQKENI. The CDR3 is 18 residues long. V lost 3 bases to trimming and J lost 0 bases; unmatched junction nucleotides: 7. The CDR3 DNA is TGTGCCAGCTCACCCGGACAGGGCCTGAGCTCCTATAATTCACCCCTCCACTTT. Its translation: CASSPGQGLSSYNSPLHF.

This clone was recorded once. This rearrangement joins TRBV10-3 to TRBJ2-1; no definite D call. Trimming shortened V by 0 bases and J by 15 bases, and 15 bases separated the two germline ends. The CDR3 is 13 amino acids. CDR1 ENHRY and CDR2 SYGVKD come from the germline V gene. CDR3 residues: CAISESRPVDPFF. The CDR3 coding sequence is TGTGCCATCAGTGAGTCTAGGCCCGTTGATCCGTTCTTC.

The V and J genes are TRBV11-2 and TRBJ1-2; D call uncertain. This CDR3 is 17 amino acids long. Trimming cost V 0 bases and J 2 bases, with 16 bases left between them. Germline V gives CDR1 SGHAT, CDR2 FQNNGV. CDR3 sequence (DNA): TGTGCCAGCAGCTTAGATCTCTGGGAACAGCAAAACTATGGCTACACCTTC. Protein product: CASSLDLWEQQNYGYTF.

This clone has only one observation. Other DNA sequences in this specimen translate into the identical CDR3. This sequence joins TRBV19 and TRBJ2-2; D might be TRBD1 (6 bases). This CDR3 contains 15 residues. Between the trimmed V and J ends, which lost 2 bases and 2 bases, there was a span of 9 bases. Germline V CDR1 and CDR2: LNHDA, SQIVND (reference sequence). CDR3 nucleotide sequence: TGTGCCAGTAGTATATGGGGGCCAAACACCGGGGAGCTGTTTTTT. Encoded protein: CASSIWGPNTGELFF.

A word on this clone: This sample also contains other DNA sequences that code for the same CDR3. The CDR3 loop is CASSLGSNQPQHF. The DNA for the CDR3 is TGTGCCAGCAGTTTGGGTTCCAATCAGCCCCAGCATTTT. The chain employs TRBV6-2 or TRBV6-3 and TRBJ1-5; D is undetermined. The germline CDR1 and CDR2 sequences are MNHEY and SVGEGT. The CDR3 runs 13 residues. V lost 4 bases, J lost 3 bases, and 7 bases lay in between.

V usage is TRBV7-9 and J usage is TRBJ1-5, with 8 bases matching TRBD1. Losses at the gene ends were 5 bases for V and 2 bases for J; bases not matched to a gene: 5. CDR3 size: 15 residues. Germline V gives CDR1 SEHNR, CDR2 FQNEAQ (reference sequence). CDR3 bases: TGTGCCAGCAGCCAGGACAGGGAGGGCAATCAGCCCCAGCATTTT. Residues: CASSQDREGNQPQHF.

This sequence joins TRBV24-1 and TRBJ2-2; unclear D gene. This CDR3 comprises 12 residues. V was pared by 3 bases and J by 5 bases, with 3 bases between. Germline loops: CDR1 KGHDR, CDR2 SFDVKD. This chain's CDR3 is CATSDGTGELFF. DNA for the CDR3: TGTGCCACCAGTGATGGGACCGGGGAGCTGTTTTTT.

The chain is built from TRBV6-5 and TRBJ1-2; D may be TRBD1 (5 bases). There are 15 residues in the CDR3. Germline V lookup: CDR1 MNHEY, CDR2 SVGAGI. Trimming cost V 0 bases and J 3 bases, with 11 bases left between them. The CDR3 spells CASSYSPGSDYGYTF. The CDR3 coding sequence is TGTGCCAGCAGTTACTCGCCAGGGAGCGACTATGGCTACACCTTC.

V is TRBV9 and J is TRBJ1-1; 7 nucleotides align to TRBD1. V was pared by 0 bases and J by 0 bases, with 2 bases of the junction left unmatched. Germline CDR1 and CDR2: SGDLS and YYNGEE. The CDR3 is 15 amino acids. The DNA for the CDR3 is TGTGCCAGCAGCGTAGCTACAGGGGTGAACACTGAAGCTTTCTTT. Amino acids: CASSVATGVNTEAFF.

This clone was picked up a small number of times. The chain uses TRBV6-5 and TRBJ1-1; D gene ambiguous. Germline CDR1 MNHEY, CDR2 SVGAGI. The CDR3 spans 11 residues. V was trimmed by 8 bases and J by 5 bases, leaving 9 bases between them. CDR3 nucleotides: TGTGCCAGCGGATTATGGACTGAAGCTTTCTTT. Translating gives CASGLWTEAFF.

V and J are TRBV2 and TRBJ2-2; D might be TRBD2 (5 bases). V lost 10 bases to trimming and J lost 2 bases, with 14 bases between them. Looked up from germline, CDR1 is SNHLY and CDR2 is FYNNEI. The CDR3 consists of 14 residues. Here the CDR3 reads CATQMTTNTGELFF. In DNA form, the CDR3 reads TGTGCCACGCAGATGACTACTAACACCGGGGAGCTGTTTTTT. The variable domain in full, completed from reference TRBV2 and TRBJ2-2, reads EPEVTQTPSHQVTQMGQEVILRCVPISNHLYFYWYRQILGQKVEFLVSFYNNEISEKSEIFDDQFSVERPDGSNFTLKIRSTKLEDSAMYFCATQMTTNTGELFFGEGSRLTVL.

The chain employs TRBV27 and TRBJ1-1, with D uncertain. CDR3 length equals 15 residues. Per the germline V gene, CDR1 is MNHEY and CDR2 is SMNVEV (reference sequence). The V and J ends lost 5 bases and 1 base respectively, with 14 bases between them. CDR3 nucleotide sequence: TGTGCCAGCAGTCCCGCCCCCCTAGGGAACACTGAAGCTTTCTTT. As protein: CASSPAPLGNTEAFF.

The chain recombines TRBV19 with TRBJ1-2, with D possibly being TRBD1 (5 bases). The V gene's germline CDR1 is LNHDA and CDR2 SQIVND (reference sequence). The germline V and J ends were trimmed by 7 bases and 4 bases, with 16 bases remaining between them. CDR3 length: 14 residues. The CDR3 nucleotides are TGTGCCAGTAAGTCGGCCGGGGCTGGCTATGGCTACACCTTC. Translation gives CASKSAGAGYGYTF.

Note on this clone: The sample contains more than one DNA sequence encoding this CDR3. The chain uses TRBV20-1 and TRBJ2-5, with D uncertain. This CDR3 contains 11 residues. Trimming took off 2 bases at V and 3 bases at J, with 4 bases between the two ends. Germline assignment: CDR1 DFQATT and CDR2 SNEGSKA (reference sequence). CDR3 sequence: CSARPEETQYF. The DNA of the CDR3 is TGCAGTGCTAGACCCGAAGAGACCCAGTACTTC.

The CDR3: CASSLNIGTGGTTEAFF. The CDR3 DNA sequence: TGTGCCAGCAGCTTGAATATTGGGACAGGGGGCACCACTGAAGCTTTCTTT. The genes are TRBV5-5 and TRBJ1-1; 12 bases agree with TRBD1. The CDR3 totals 17 residues. Per germline, CDR1 SGHKS and CDR2 YYEKEE (reference sequence). J gave up 4 bases and V 1 base, and 8 bases lay outside the gene matches.

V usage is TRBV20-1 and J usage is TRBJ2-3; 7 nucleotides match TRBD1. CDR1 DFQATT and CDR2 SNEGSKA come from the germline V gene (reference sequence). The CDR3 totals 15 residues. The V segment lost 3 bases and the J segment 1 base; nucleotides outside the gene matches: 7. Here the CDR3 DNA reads TGCAGTGCTAGTGACCGTGGACAGGGCACAGATACGCAGTATTTT. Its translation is CSASDRGQGTDTQYF.

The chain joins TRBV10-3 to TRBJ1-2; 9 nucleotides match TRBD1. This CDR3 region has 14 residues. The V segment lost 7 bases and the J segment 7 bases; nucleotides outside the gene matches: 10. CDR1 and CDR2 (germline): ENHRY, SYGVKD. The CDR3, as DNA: TGTGCCATCATTAGGGACAGGGATCTGGGTGGCTACACCTTC. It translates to CAIIRDRDLGGYTF.

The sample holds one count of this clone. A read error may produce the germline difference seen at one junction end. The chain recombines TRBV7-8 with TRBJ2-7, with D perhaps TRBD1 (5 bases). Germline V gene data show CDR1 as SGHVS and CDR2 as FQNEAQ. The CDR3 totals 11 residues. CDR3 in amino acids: CASSPGHFVHF. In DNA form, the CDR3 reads TGTGCCAGCAGCCCCGGACACTTCGTGCACTTC. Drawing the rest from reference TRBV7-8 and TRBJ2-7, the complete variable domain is GAGVSQSPRYKVAKRGQDVALRCDPISGHVSLFWYQQALGQGPEFLTYFQNEAQLDKSGLPSDRFFAERPEGSVSTLKIQRTQQEDSAVYLCASSPGHFVHFGPGTRLTVT.

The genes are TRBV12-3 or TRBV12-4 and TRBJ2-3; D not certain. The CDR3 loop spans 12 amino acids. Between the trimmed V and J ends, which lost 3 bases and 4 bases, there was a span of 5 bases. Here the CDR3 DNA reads TGTGCCAGCAGTTTTTCGGCAGATACGCAGTATTTT. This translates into CASSFSADTQYF.

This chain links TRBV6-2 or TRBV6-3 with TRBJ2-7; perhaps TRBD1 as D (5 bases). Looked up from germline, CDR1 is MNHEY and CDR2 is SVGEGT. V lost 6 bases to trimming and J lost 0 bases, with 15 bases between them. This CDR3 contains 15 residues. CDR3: CASSGHGHNSYEQYF. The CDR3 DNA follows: TGTGCCAGCAGCGGACACGGCCATAACTCCTACGAGCAGTACTTC.

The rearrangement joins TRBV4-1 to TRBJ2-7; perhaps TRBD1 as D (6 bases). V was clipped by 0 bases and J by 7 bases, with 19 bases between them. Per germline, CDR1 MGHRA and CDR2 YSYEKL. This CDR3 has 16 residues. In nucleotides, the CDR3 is TGCGCCAGCAGCCAAGACACGACCCAGGGGCTACGGGAGCAGTACTTC. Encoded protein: CASSQDTTQGLREQYF.

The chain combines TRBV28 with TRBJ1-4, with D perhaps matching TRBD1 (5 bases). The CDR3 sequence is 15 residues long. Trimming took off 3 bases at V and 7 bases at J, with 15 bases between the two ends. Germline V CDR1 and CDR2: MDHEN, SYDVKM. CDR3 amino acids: CASSLDTRGREKLFF. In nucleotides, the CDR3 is TGTGCCAGCAGTTTGGATACGAGGGGCCGTGAAAAACTGTTTTTT.

CDR3 sequence: CASSLYSRVTTEAFF. The CDR3 DNA follows: TGCGCCAGCAGCTTGTACAGCAGGGTAACCACTGAAGCTTTCTTT. This sequence joins TRBV5-1 and TRBJ1-1; TRBD1 is a possible D gene (5 bases). The germline CDR1 and CDR2 sequences are SGHRS and YFSETQ. This CDR3 has 15 residues. Trimming left V 1 base short and J 4 bases short, with 14 bases between.

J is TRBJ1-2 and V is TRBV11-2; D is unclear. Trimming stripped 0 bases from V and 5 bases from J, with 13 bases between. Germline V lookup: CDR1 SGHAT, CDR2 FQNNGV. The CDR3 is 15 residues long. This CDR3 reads CASSLDLQFGYGYTF. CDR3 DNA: TGTGCCAGCAGCTTAGATCTCCAGTTTGGGTATGGCTACACCTTC.

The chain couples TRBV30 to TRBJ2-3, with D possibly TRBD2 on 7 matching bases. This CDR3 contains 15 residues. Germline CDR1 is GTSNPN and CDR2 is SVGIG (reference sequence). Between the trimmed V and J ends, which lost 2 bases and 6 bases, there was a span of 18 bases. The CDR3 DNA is TGTGCCTGGAGTCCTTTTCGGGGGGCAGGGGATACGCAGTATTTT. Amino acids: CAWSPFRGAGDTQYF. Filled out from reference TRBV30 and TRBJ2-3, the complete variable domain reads SQTIHQWPATLVQPVGSPLSLECTVEGTSNPNLYWYRQAAGRGLQLLFYSVGIGQISSEVPQNLSASRPQDRQFILSSKKLLLSDSGFYLCAWSPFRGAGDTQYFGPGTRLTVL.

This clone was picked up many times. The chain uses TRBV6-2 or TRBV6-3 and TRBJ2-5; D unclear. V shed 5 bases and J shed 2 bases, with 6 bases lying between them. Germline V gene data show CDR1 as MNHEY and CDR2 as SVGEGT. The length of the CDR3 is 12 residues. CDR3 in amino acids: CASSVGQETQYF. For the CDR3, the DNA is TGTGCCAGCAGTGTTGGGCAAGAGACCCAGTACTTC.